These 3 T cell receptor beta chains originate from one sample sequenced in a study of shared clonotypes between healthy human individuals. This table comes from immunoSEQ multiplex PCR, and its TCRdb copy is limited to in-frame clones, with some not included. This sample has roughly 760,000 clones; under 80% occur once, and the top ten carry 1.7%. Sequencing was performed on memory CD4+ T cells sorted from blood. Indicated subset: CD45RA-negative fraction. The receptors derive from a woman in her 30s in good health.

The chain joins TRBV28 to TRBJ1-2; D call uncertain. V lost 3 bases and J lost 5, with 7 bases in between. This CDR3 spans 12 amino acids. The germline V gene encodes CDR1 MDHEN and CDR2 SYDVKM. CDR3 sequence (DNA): TGTGCCAGCAGTTTGGTCTGGTATGGCTACACCTTC. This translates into CASSLVWYGYTF.

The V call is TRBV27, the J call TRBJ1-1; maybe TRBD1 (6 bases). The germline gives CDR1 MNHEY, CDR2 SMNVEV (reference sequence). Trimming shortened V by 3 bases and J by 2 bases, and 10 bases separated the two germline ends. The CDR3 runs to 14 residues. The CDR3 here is CASSLEGGNTEAFF. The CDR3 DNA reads TGTGCCAGCAGTTTGGAGGGGGGTAACACTGAAGCTTTCTTT.

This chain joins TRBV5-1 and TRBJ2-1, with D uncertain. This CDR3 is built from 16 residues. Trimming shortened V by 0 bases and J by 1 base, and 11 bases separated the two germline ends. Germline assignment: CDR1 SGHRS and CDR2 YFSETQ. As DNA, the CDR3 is TGCGCCAGCAGCTTGGGTCACGCATATTCCTACAATGAGCAGTTCTTC. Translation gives CASSLGHAYSYNEQFF.